These 6 T cell receptor beta chains were sequenced from one sample in a study of Tregs in tolerant kidney transplant recipients. The data were produced by immunoSEQ multiplex PCR, yet TCRdb's version contains in-frame clones alone and is incomplete. The sample holds some 70,000 clones, 85% to 90% seen once. The material sequenced was CD4+ T cells from blood, taken before the transplant. The receptors stem from a human donor who received a combined kidney and bone marrow transplant.

In nucleotides, the CDR3 is TGTGCCAGCAGCTTGGTCGGCACTAGCGGAAAGCAGTTCTTC. Translation gives CASSLVGTSGKQFF. The rearrangement joins TRBV5-4 to TRBJ2-1; TRBD2 matches 8 bases. CDR1 is SGHNT, CDR2 YYREEE, per germline (reference sequence). This CDR3 is 14 amino acids long. J gave up 11 bases and V 0 bases, and 7 bases lay outside the gene matches.

This sequence joins TRBV6-5 and TRBJ2-7; 12 positions match TRBD1. Germline assignment: CDR1 MNHEY and CDR2 SVGAGI. Trimming at V came to 5 bases and at J to 5 bases, leaving 4 bases not matched to a gene. The CDR3 runs 14 residues. The CDR3 DNA reads as TGTGCCAGCAGTAAGGGACAGGGGGCCCACGAGCAGTACTTC. It codes for CASSKGQGAHEQYF.

This chain uses TRBV5-1 with TRBJ2-7; 15 bases are shared with TRBD2. The germline gives CDR1 SGHRS, CDR2 YFSETQ. Trimming removed 4 bases from V and 0 bases from J; junction bases left unmatched: 8. The CDR3 covers 18 residues. Here the CDR3 reads CASSAGTSGRLTSYEQYF. The CDR3 DNA reads as TGCGCCAGCAGCGCCGGGACTAGCGGGAGGCTGACCTCCTACGAGCAGTACTTC.

Only one count was recorded for this clone. The V and J genes are TRBV7-2 and TRBJ1-1; the D is unclear. Germline CDR1 reads SGHTA; CDR2 reads FQGNSA. The CDR3 spans 15 residues. V was shortened by 1 base and J by 0 bases, with 9 bases between the two germline ends. CDR3 DNA sequence: TGTGCCAGCAGCTTAGGTCCGGGAATGAACACTGAAGCTTTCTTT. Amino acid sequence: CASSLGPGMNTEAFF.

The chain links TRBV4-2 to TRBJ2-3; TRBD2 matches 9 bases. The CDR3 extends over 16 amino acids. In germline, CDR1 is LGHNA, CDR2 YNFKEQ. J was trimmed by 5 bases and V by 0 bases; bases with no gene match: 6. CDR3: CASSQESSGRLDTQYF. CDR3 DNA sequence: TGTGCCAGCAGCCAAGAATCCAGCGGGAGGTTAGATACGCAGTATTTT.

The chain employs TRBV27 and TRBJ2-2, with TRBD2 matching over 11 bases. J gave up 4 bases and V 3 bases, and 16 bases lay outside the gene matches. The CDR3 runs to 20 residues. Looked up from germline, CDR1 is MNHEY and CDR2 is SMNVEV (reference sequence). CDR3 sequence reads: CASSFWRTSGLTTFTGELFF. CDR3 nucleotide sequence: TGTGCCAGCAGTTTCTGGAGGACTAGCGGGCTCACGACTTTCACCGGGGAGCTGTTTTTT.